This TCR beta chain derives from a study of Ad26.COV2.S vaccination and SARS-CoV-2 variants. On the study more broadly: Dosing was one shot or two shots 56 days apart.

Generated by immunoSEQ multiplex PCR, the TCRdb table keeps only in-frame clones and is missing some. The sample holds about half a million clones, about 88% seen once. Specified treatment: 19 received Ad26.COV2.S at low or high dose, single or two shots; about 5 received placebo; per-sample allocation not given. The study sampled participants on day 63 after the first vaccine or placebo injection. In its sample, this clone was seen a few times. The V gene's germline CDR1 is DFQATT and CDR2 SNEGSKA (reference sequence). The CDR3 totals 15 residues. The V end lost 3 bases, the J end lost 5 bases, and 19 bases lay between the germline ends.

V usage is TRBV20-1 and J usage is TRBJ1-1; TRBD1 is a possible D gene (6 bases). The sequence came from a person aged 18 to 59 who received the Ad26.COV2.S COVID-19 vaccine or a placebo. Sequences were derived from peripheral blood, sampled in a trial of Ad26.COV2.S vaccine versus placebo. The CDR3 nucleotides read TGCAGTGCTAGTACAGGGCATGATTCGGGAACTGAAGCTTTCTTT. Protein product: CSASTGHDSGTEAFF.